This T cell receptor beta chain was obtained from a study of T-cell reconstitution after alpha-beta-depleted transplantation in children. This CDR3 region has 18 residues. CDR1 and CDR2 from the germline V gene are DFQATT and SNEGSKA (reference sequence). TCRbeta library construction was performed incorporating unique molecular identifiers. MiXCR was run by TCRdb on the PCR reads, yielding one entry per CDR3 protein. The top ten hold more than 5.5% of the sample, which has roughly 500,000 distinct CDR3 sequences, around 13% seen once. On this clonotype itself: A junction boundary mismatches the germline segment, possibly from a read error.

This receptor was obtained from a human donor who donated a stem cell graft to a child with combined immunodeficiency. The J gene is TRBJ2-1, the V gene TRBV20-1; TRBD2 matches at 7 bases. Sample: PBMCs from the stem cell graft donor, taken from the stem cell graft. DNA for the CDR3: TGCTGTGCCCCCCTTGGTAGTGAACTAGCGTCCCGAGGGGATGAGCAGTTCTTC. Amino acids: CCAPLGSELASRGDEQFF.